This section outlines one T cell receptor (beta chain) sequence together with its context. Trimming shortened V by 5 bases and J by 5 bases, and 12 bases separated the two germline ends. The CDR3 is 13 amino acids. CDR1 is MNHNY and CDR2 is SVGAGI in the germline V gene (reference sequence). Full-length variable regions came from constant-region reverse primers plus semi-nested Nested Universal Primer A PCR. MiXCR was run by TCRdb on the 5' RACE reads, yielding one entry per CDR3 protein. The sample yields 50,000 to 65,000 distinct CDR3 sequences, more than 20% seen once. The sorted Tregs were CD4+CD25+CD127-/low cells.

Sequencing input: tumor-infiltrating Tregs sorted from the breast tumor. The origin of this receptor is a female donor with breast cancer. This chain links TRBV6-6 with TRBJ2-5; no definite D call. CDR3 protein: CASSPGPLETQYF. The CDR3 DNA reads TGTGCCAGCAGTCCGGGCCCGCTCGAGACCCAGTACTTC.